The text below deals with one T cell receptor (beta chain). Which cohort a participant joined came from the clinical history participants gave. Exposed study participants had met a COVID-19 case within 2 weeks before entry. Original handling: Nucleated cell number was recorded as an estimate derived from reference gene primer amplification. Produced via immunoSEQ multiplex PCR; TCRdb's table is partial and in-frame only. The V and J calls and clone size were taken over from that table, and D and trimming were inferred from the DNA. This table holds 150,000 or so clones, roughly nine tenths found once. From germline, CDR1 is SEHNR and CDR2 FQNEAQ (reference sequence). The CDR3 contains 13 residues. V trimming: 5 bases; J trimming: 7 bases; junction bases outside the gene matches: 7. This record belongs to a study of blood T cell repertoires in COVID-19. At the level of the study: Material from acute and convalescent COVID-19 was sourced from the United States, Italy and Spain.

The receptor was derived from a middle-aged woman who had been exposed to COVID-19. This chain joins TRBV7-9 and TRBJ1-1; 7 positions agree with TRBD1. The material sequenced was PBMCs or T cells enriched from blood (not recorded which). This CDR3 reads CASSRDRVLEAFF. In nucleotides, the CDR3 is TGTGCCAGCAGCCGAGACAGGGTCCTTGAAGCTTTCTTT.